These 27 T cell receptor beta chains were all obtained from the same sample, sequenced in a study of regulatory and conventional T cells in RAG deficiency. Assay used: immunoSEQ multiplex PCR; TCRdb lists only in-frame clones, some missing. The data contain about 7,100 clones, roughly 89% of them singletons. Regulatory T cells were sorted from blood as CD4+ CD25-high CD127-low cells. These sequences were also reported in another study, on regulatory T cells. That report notes: The PCR used 52 TRBV and 13 TRBJ primers.

The sample was CD127- CD25+ CD4+ Tregs sorted from blood. These receptor sequences come from a human donor in good health.

A remark on this clone: A read error may produce the germline difference seen at one junction end. J is TRBJ1-3 and V is TRBV28, with D maybe TRBD1 (5 bases). The CDR3 covers 21 residues. Germline loops: CDR1 MDHEN, CDR2 SYDVKM. CDR3 loop: CASSYDFARDFRPRGGNAIYF. As DNA, the CDR3 is TGTGCCAGCAGTTATGATTTCGCGAGGGACTTTCGGCCAAGGGGTGGAAACGCCATATATTTT.

This chain joins TRBV19 and TRBJ2-2; 8 bases fit TRBD1. CDR3 length: 15 amino acids. Per the germline V gene, CDR1 is LNHDA and CDR2 is SQIVND (reference sequence). Trimming cost V 4 bases and J 5 bases; bases outside gene matches: 6. CDR3 residues: CASSTPTGATGELFF. In nucleotides, the CDR3 is TGTGCCAGTAGTACCCCGACAGGGGCAACCGGGGAGCTGTTTTTT. Together with reference TRBV19 and TRBJ2-2, the CDR3 gives the full variable domain: DGGITQSPKYLFRKEGQNVTLSCEQNLNHDAMYWYRQDPGQGLRLIYYSQIVNDFQKGDIAEGYSVSREKKESFPLTVTSAQKNPTAFYLCASSTPTGATGELFFGEGSRLTVL.

J is TRBJ2-5 and V is TRBV6-5; possible D gene TRBD1, 6 bases. The J call may be wrong; the DNA end is better matched by TRBJ2-7. CDR1 and CDR2 (germline): MNHEY, SVGAGI. The CDR3 length is 14 residues. The CDR3 protein is CASSYSRGKYEQYF. CDR3 in DNA: TGTGCCAGCAGTTACTCGAGGGGGAAATACGAGCAGTACTTC.

The sample holds one count of this clone. The chain is built from TRBV4-1 and TRBJ2-2; D might be TRBD2 (5 bases). Germline values: CDR1 MGHRA, CDR2 YSYEKL. V lost 0 bases and J lost 4, with 15 bases in between. This CDR3 has 17 amino acids. For the CDR3, the DNA is TGCGCCAGCAGCCAAGATCATGGTCTAGCTGGCACCGGGGAGCTGTTTTTT. Its translation: CASSQDHGLAGTGELFF.

The V gene is TRBV4-2, the J gene TRBJ2-3; weak D call: TRBD2 (7 bases). Trimming removed 6 bases from V and 0 bases from J, with 19 bases in between. The CDR3 loop spans 17 amino acids. CDR1 and CDR2 from the germline V gene are LGHNA and YNFKEQ. The CDR3 nucleotides are TGTGCCAGCAGGAGGGGAGGGCGGGGGCCGAGCACAGATACGCAGTATTTT. Translated, it gives CASRRGGRGPSTDTQYF.

The rearrangement joins TRBV5-1 to TRBJ2-7, with 8 nucleotides matching TRBD1. Germline CDR1 SGHRS, CDR2 YFSETQ. V gave up 4 bases and J gave up 3 bases; unmatched junction bases: 9. CDR3 size: 15 residues. For the CDR3, the DNA is TGCGCCAGCAGCCTTGGCCCAGACAGGGGCTACGAGCAGTACTTC. Its protein is CASSLGPDRGYEQYF.

This clone has only one observation. V is TRBV15 and J is TRBJ1-5, with no clear D. Germline lookup yields CDR1 LNHNV and CDR2 YYDKDF (reference sequence). This CDR3 spans 15 amino acids. With 0 bases removed from V and 4 bases from J, the gap between germline ends came to 10 bases. This CDR3 reads CATSRDRVLNQPQHF. The CDR3 DNA follows: TGTGCCACCAGCAGAGATCGGGTTTTAAATCAGCCCCAGCATTTT.

The chain combines TRBV21-1 with TRBJ1-2; TRBD1, as called in the table, went unchecked against the DNA. TRBV21-1 is labeled a pseudogene. The CDR3 extends over 13 amino acids. CDR3 nucleotide sequence: TGTGCCACTCCGACAGGAAATAACTATGGCTACACCTTC. This gives the protein CATPTGNNYGYTF.

The sample holds a few counts of this clone. The chain carries TRBV10-2 and TRBJ1-5; TRBD1 aligns across 9 bases. Germline V gene sequence: CDR1 WSHSY, CDR2 SAAADI. V gave up 7 bases and J gave up 4 bases; unmatched junction bases: 8. The CDR3 length is 15 residues. CDR3 bases: TGCGCCAGCACTATACCTGACAGGGGGAATCAGCCCCAGCATTTT. It specifies CASTIPDRGNQPQHF.

This clone was recorded only once. The chain couples TRBV19 to TRBJ1-2; TRBD1 matches at 8 bases. This CDR3 has 13 residues. The junction had 0 bases not matched to a gene; V was cut back by 3 bases and J by 3 bases. The V gene's germline CDR1 is LNHDA and CDR2 SQIVND (reference sequence). CDR3 sequence (DNA): TGTGCCAGTAGTATCAGGGGGCACTATGGCTACACCTTC. This translates into CASSIRGHYGYTF.

The chain employs TRBV2 and TRBJ2-1; 12 nucleotides agree with TRBD1. The CDR3 contains 18 residues. Germline CDR1 is SNHLY and CDR2 is FYNNEI. The junction had 10 bases not matched to a gene; V was cut back by 7 bases and J by 0 bases. The DNA of the CDR3 is TGTGCCAGCATCCCGGGGACAGGGGGCCGATACTCCTACAATGAGCAGTTCTTC. Its translation: CASIPGTGGRYSYNEQFF.

V and J are TRBV29-1 and TRBJ1-2, with D maybe TRBD1 (6 bases). This CDR3 spans 14 amino acids. Germline lookup yields CDR1 SQVTM and CDR2 ANQGSEA. Trimming removed 6 bases at V and 4 bases at J, with 18 bases between. CDR3 DNA sequence: TGCAGCGTCGAACCGACAGGCTCGATCTATGGCTACACCTTC. This translates into CSVEPTGSIYGYTF.

The genes are TRBV19 and TRBJ2-1; 9 bases are a match to TRBD1. The CDR3 has 14 residues. J was trimmed by 4 bases and V by 6 bases; bases with no gene match: 4. Germline CDR1 reads LNHDA; CDR2 reads SQIVND (reference sequence). The CDR3 DNA reads TGTGCCAGTAGGCCCGGGACAGGGTACAATGAGCAGTTCTTC. Translated: CASRPGTGYNEQFF. Together with reference TRBV19 and TRBJ2-1, the CDR3 gives the full variable domain: DGGITQSPKYLFRKEGQNVTLSCEQNLNHDAMYWYRQDPGQGLRLIYYSQIVNDFQKGDIAEGYSVSREKKESFPLTVTSAQKNPTAFYLCASRPGTGYNEQFFGPGTRLTVL.

The chain recombines TRBV5-4 with TRBJ2-7; TRBD2 might be the D (6 bases). The germline V gene encodes CDR1 SGHNT and CDR2 YYREEE (reference sequence). CDR3 length: 14 amino acids. V was cut by 1 base and J by 1 base, with 9 bases left in between. CDR3 sequence reads: CASSLFAGSYEQYF. For the CDR3, the DNA is TGTGCCAGCAGCTTGTTTGCGGGGTCCTACGAGCAGTACTTC.

The chain joins TRBV9 to TRBJ2-3, with 9 bases fitting TRBD1. This CDR3 has 16 residues. Losses at the gene ends were 4 bases for V and 5 bases for J; bases not matched to a gene: 11. Germline CDR1 and CDR2: SGDLS and YYNGEE. The CDR3 reads CASSRNRGQTGDTQYF. The CDR3 DNA sequence: TGTGCCAGCAGCCGGAACAGGGGGCAAACGGGAGATACGCAGTATTTT.

This chain joins TRBV27 and TRBJ1-4, with 9 bases fitting TRBD1. The V segment lost 6 bases and the J segment 8 bases; nucleotides outside the gene matches: 7. The germline V gene has CDR1 MNHEY and CDR2 SMNVEV (reference sequence). The CDR3 runs to 14 residues. The CDR3 region is CASRGGQGEEKLFF. The CDR3 region has the DNA TGTGCCAGCAGGGGGGGACAGGGCGAAGAAAAACTGTTTTTT.

V is TRBV19 and J is TRBJ2-7, with D possibly matching TRBD1 (5 bases). This CDR3 has 13 amino acids. Deletions cut 10 bases from V and 4 bases from J, with 17 bases between. Germline V gives CDR1 LNHDA, CDR2 SQIVND (reference sequence). This chain's CDR3 is CATSDIDRYEQYF. The CDR3, as DNA: TGTGCCACCTCCGACATAGACAGATACGAGCAGTACTTC.

The J gene is TRBJ1-2, the V gene TRBV6-1, with 7 bases lining up with TRBD1. This CDR3 has 18 residues. Germline-derived CDR1 and CDR2 are MNHNS and SASEGT. The V gene end was trimmed by 3 bases and the J gene end by 5 bases; junction bases not matched to a gene: 18. This chain's CDR3 is CASSEVSTGTASSYGYTF. DNA for the CDR3: TGTGCCAGCAGTGAGGTTTCGACCGGGACAGCGAGCAGTTATGGCTACACCTTC.

The chain employs TRBV7-8 and TRBJ1-4; D not resolved. CDR3 length equals 12 residues. Germline assignment: CDR1 SGHVS and CDR2 FQNEAQ. Trimming took 5 bases from V and 10 from J, leaving 11 bases between them. The CDR3 bases are TGTGCCAGCAGCCTTCTAGACGGAAAACTGTTTTTT. This codes for CASSLLDGKLFF.

The chain has TRBV10-3 and TRBJ2-1, with a weak D call TRBD1 (6 bases). The CDR3 covers 13 residues. CDR1 and CDR2 from the germline V gene are ENHRY and SYGVKD. The germline V and J ends were trimmed by 0 bases and 6 bases, with 6 bases remaining between them. CDR3 sequence (DNA): TGTGCCATCAGTGAGTCAGGGGGCAATGAGCAGTTCTTC. It yields the protein CAISESGGNEQFF.

CDR3 nucleotides: TGTGCCAGTAGTATTTCCCCCTTGGCGAACACTGAAGCTTTCTTT. Translated: CASSISPLANTEAFF. V and J are TRBV19 and TRBJ1-1, with no clear D. The CDR3 is made up of 15 amino acids. V lost 3 bases and J 1 base, leaving 12 bases between the germline ends. The V gene's germline CDR1 is LNHDA and CDR2 SQIVND (reference sequence).

Only one count was recorded for this clone. The chain joins TRBV5-4 to TRBJ1-1; 8 nucleotides match TRBD1. V shed 5 bases, J shed 1 base, and the junction held 4 bases outside the gene matches. The CDR3 has 14 residues. CDR1 and CDR2 from the germline V gene are SGHNT and YYREEE (reference sequence). The CDR3 DNA reads as TGTGCCAGCAGTCGTACAGGGGGGAACACTGAAGCTTTCTTT. Protein product: CASSRTGGNTEAFF.

The V call is TRBV19, the J call TRBJ2-6, with D possibly matching TRBD2 (5 bases). CDR1 is LNHDA and CDR2 is SQIVND in the germline V gene (reference sequence). Trimming shortened V by 7 bases and J by 0 bases, and 22 bases separated the two germline ends. CDR3 size: 19 residues. The CDR3 reads CASTGIARTLYSGANVLTF. Here the CDR3 DNA reads TGTGCCAGTACGGGGATAGCAAGAACCCTATACTCTGGGGCCAACGTCCTGACTTTC. Together with reference TRBV19 and TRBJ2-6, the CDR3 gives the full variable domain: DGGITQSPKYLFRKEGQNVTLSCEQNLNHDAMYWYRQDPGQGLRLIYYSQIVNDFQKGDIAEGYSVSREKKESFPLTVTSAQKNPTAFYLCASTGIARTLYSGANVLTFGAGSRLTVL.

The chain carries TRBV5-4 and TRBJ2-5, with D possibly matching TRBD1 (6 bases). Trimming removed 2 bases from V and 4 bases from J, with 12 bases in between. The CDR3 sequence is 14 residues long. Germline V CDR1 and CDR2: SGHNT, YYREEE (reference sequence). CDR3 region: CASSLGETGETQYF. DNA for the CDR3: TGTGCCAGCAGCTTAGGAGAGACAGGAGAGACCCAGTACTTC. The full variable domain, its missing parts supplied by reference TRBV5-4 and TRBJ2-5, is ETGVTQSPTHLIKTRGQQVTLRCSSQSGHNTVSWYQQALGQGPQFIFQYYREEENGRGNFPPRFSGLQFPNYSSELNVNALELDDSALYLCASSLGETGETQYFGPGTRLLVL.

J is TRBJ2-1 and V is TRBV5-1; D is unclear. There are 13 residues in the CDR3. Trimming stripped 2 bases from V and 1 base from J, with 4 bases between. Per the germline V gene, CDR1 is SGHRS and CDR2 is YFSETQ. CDR3 loop: CASSFRSYNEQFF. As DNA, the CDR3 is TGCGCCAGCAGCTTCCGGTCCTACAATGAGCAGTTCTTC.

This rearrangement joins TRBV30 to TRBJ2-1, with D perhaps matching TRBD2 (5 bases). Trimming took off 3 bases at V and 4 bases at J, with 13 bases between the two ends. The CDR3 is 14 amino acids. CDR1 and CDR2 from the germline V gene are GTSNPN and SVGIG (reference sequence). CDR3 amino acids: CAWRHIGGYNEQFF. CDR3 bases: TGTGCCTGGAGGCATATCGGAGGTTACAATGAGCAGTTCTTC.

The chain has TRBV5-1 and TRBJ1-1, with D possibly TRBD1 on 6 matching bases. CDR3 length: 15 amino acids. Per germline, CDR1 SGHRS and CDR2 YFSETQ. V was trimmed by 3 bases and J by 8 bases, leaving 20 bases between them. For the CDR3, the DNA is TGCGCCAGCAGCTCTCGACCTATGGACAGCAGCGAAGCTTTCTTT. As protein: CASSSRPMDSSEAFF.